This is a list of T cell receptor beta chains from one sample in a study of post-analysis software for immune sequencing data. TCRdb passed the PCR reads through MiXCR, listing each CDR3 protein once. The repertoire holds roughly 600,000 distinct CDR3 sequences, with about 44% as singletons. What was sequenced was blood. The source is a girl aged 5-17 years with multiple sclerosis. Each CDR3 is given with its conserved first and last residue. D genes are given only for firm matches. Expanded clones get a size class; other rows say once, few or many, or leave the size out.

j_call d_call clone_size v_call cdr3_aa cdr3_nt
TRBJ1-5 . . TRBV3-1 CASSQGPGDQPQHF TGTGCCAGCAGCCAAGGGCCGGGGGATCAGCCCCAGCATTTT
TRBJ1-1 . . TRBV7-6 CASSDDMNTEAFF TGTGCCAGCAGCGACGACATGAACACTGAAGCTTTCTTT
TRBJ1-6 TRBD1 . TRBV6-4 CASSYEGYRGRNSPLHF TGTGCCAGCAGTTACGAAGGCTACAGGGGGCGGAATTCACCCCTCCACTTT
TRBJ2-7 . . TRBV3-1 CASSQLDYEQYF TGTGCCAGCAGCCAATTAGACTACGAGCAGTACTTC
TRBJ2-7 . few TRBV20-1 CSARDSIRTLSYEQYF TGCAGTGCTAGAGATAGTATAAGGACCTTATCCTACGAGCAGTACTTC
TRBJ2-7 TRBD1 few TRBV7-8 CASSVAGGSGYEQYF TGTGCCAGCAGCGTCGCAGGGGGAAGTGGCTACGAGCAGTACTTC
TRBJ1-1 TRBD1 . TRBV5-1 CASSLGWTGSPEAFF TGCGCCAGCAGCTTGGGATGGACAGGGTCCCCTGAAGCTTTCTTT
TRBJ1-5 . . TRBV7-2 CASRLDRDSNQPQHF TGTGCCAGCAGACTGGACAGAGATAGCAATCAGCCCCAGCATTTT
TRBJ1-5 . . TRBV6-5 CASSYSIPGANQPQHF TGTGCCAGCAGTTACTCGATTCCAGGGGCCAATCAGCCCCAGCATTTT
TRBJ2-6 . . TRBV5-1 CASGLEQVSGANVLTF TGCGCCAGCGGTCTCGAACAGGTCTCTGGGGCCAACGTCCTGACTTTC
TRBJ2-7 . few TRBV2 CASRDPGEQYF TGTGCCAGCAGGGATCCGGGGGAGCAGTACTTC
TRBJ1-1 . . TRBV20-1 CSARLGGGRENTEAFF TGCAGTGCTAGACTGGGAGGCGGCAGGGAGAACACTGAAGCTTTCTTT
TRBJ2-5 TRBD2 few TRBV5-1 CASSLTSGRQTQYF TGCGCCAGCAGCTTGACTAGCGGGAGACAGACCCAGTACTTC
TRBJ1-2 . . TRBV7-9 CAASNGAGYGYTF TGTGCCGCATCGAACGGGGCTGGGTATGGCTACACCTTC
TRBJ1-2 TRBD1 . TRBV5-1 CASKGGQPQHYGYTF TGCGCCAGCAAAGGGGGACAGCCCCAGCACTATGGCTACACCTTC
TRBJ2-7 TRBD1 . TRBV9 CASSVDNGQGNEQYF TGTGCCAGCAGCGTAGATAACGGACAGGGAAACGAGCAGTACTTC
TRBJ2-7 . . TRBV4-1 CASSQVMLGGSYEQYF TGCGCCAGCAGCCAAGTTATGCTGGGTGGGTCCTACGAGCAGTACTTC
TRBJ1-2 . once TRBV2 CASNRRKGYTF TGTGCCAGCAATCGCCGAAAAGGCTACACCTTC
TRBJ2-7 . few TRBV4-1 CASSQSTASSYEQYF TGCGCCAGCAGCCAAAGCACCGCCAGTTCCTACGAGCAGTACTTC